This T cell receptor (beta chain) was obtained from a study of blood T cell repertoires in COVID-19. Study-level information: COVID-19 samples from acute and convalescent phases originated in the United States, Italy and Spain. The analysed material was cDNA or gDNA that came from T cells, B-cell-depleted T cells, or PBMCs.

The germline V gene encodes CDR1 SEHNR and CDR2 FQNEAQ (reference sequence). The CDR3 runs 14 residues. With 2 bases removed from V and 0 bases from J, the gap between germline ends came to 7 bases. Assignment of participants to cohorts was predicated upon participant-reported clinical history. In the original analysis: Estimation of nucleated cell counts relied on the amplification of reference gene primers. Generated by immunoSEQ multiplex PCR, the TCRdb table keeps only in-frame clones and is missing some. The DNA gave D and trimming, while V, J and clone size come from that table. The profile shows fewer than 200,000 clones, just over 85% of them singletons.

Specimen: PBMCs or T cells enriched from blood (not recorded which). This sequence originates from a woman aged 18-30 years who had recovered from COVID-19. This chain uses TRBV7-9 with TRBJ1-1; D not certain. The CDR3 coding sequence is TGTGCCAGCAGCTTATATACGGTGAACACTGAAGCTTTCTTT. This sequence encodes CASSLYTVNTEAFF.